This T cell receptor (beta chain) comes out of a study of response to subunit inactivated influenza vaccine. As for this clonotype: The antigen remains unidentified.

One entry per CDR3 protein, called by TCRdb with MiXCR from the RT-PCR reads. The profile shows hundreds of thousands of distinct CDR3 sequences, around 15% of them singletons. Broader study findings: Few additional T cells are recruited per seasonal influenza vaccination, authors suggested.

The CDR3 is 18 amino acids. From germline, CDR1 is SGHRS and CDR2 YFSETQ. Losses at the gene ends were 4 bases for V and 5 bases for J; bases not matched to a gene: 10. This receptor was taken from a man aged 45-60 years who received an inactivated influenza vaccine. The chain has TRBV5-1 and TRBJ2-1, with TRBD2 identical over 15 bases. The sequenced sample was PBMCs from blood, obtained around 14 days before vaccination. The CDR3 DNA reads TGCGCCAGCAGCCCAGGAGGGACTAGCGGGGGGCATAACAATGAGCAGTTCTTC. It translates to CASSPGGTSGGHNNEQFF. Based on the CDR3 plus reference TRBV5-1 and TRBJ2-1, the full variable domain is KAGVTQTPRYLIKTRGQQVTLSCSPISGHRSVSWYQQTPGQGLQFLFEYFSETQRNKGNFPGRFSGRQFSNSRSEMNVSTLELGDSALYLCASSPGGTSGGHNNEQFFGPGTRLTVL.